These 9 T cell receptor beta chains came from one sample sequenced in a study of T cell repertoires in cytomegalovirus infection. MiXCR, applied by TCRdb to the reads, yields one record per CDR3 protein. Among 55,000 to 85,000 distinct CDR3 sequences listed, around 3.8% were seen once. The sequenced sample consisted of PBMCs. The receptors were sampled from a human donor in good health (CMV status not recorded). Some clones in this sample may be carry-over from other donors' samples.

This clonotype was observed many times. The rearrangement uses TRBV6-2 or TRBV6-3 and TRBJ1-1; D may be TRBD1 (6 bases). The V gene's germline CDR1 is MNHEY and CDR2 SVGEGT. Between the trimmed V and J ends, which lost 6 bases and 4 bases, there was a span of 12 bases. This CDR3 comprises 13 residues. The CDR3, as DNA: TGTGCCAGCAGGCAGGGGTTCGGCACTGAAGCTTTCTTT. The encoded protein is CASRQGFGTEAFF.

This clonotype showed up many times. The chain employs TRBV6-5 and TRBJ1-2; D is possibly TRBD1 (6 bases). The CDR3 is 15 residues long. CDR1 and CDR2 (germline): MNHEY, SVGAGI. Between the trimmed V and J ends, which lost 0 bases and 4 bases, there was a span of 12 bases. This CDR3 is CASSYSGTTTYGYTF. CDR3 sequence (DNA): TGTGCCAGCAGTTACTCCGGGACAACAACCTATGGCTACACCTTC.

At least ten counts were recorded for this clonotype. This rearrangement joins TRBV6-5 to TRBJ2-5; 8 nucleotides match TRBD2. With V trimmed by 5 bases and J by 7 bases, 9 bases remained unmatched. Germline CDR1 and CDR2: MNHEY and SVGAGI. This CDR3 is built from 14 residues. CDR3 amino acids: CASSRRGGVGTQYF. In nucleotides, the CDR3 is TGTGCCAGCAGTCGTCGGGGGGGGGTCGGGACCCAGTACTTC.

This clonotype was counted many times. The rearrangement joins TRBV12-3 or TRBV12-4 to TRBJ1-5, with a weak D call TRBD1 (5 bases). V lost 6 bases to trimming and J lost 15 bases, with 18 bases between them. The CDR3 runs 12 residues. In nucleotides, the CDR3 is TGTGCCAGCAGCCTTACTGGGGCAGGCTGGCATTTT. Residues: CASSLTGAGWHF.

This clonotype showed up many times. V gene TRBV5-1 combines with J gene TRBJ2-7, with unresolved D. The CDR3 length is 11 residues. In germline, CDR1 is SGHRS, CDR2 YFSETQ. Trimming took 4 bases from V and 5 from J, leaving 7 bases between them. The CDR3 DNA follows: TGCGCCAGCAGCAGCAGGAACGAGCAGTACTTC. Its translation: CASSSRNEQYF.

The table lists this clonotype with many counts. The genes are TRBV7-8 and TRBJ1-3, with no clear D. The CDR3 sequence is 12 residues long. Trimming took 5 bases from V and 5 from J, leaving 7 bases between them. Germline V gene data show CDR1 as SGHVS and CDR2 as FQNEAQ. The CDR3 sequence: CASSPTRNTIYF. In DNA, the CDR3 is TGTGCCAGCAGCCCAACCCGAAACACCATATATTTT.

The table lists this clonotype with many counts. V gene TRBV19 combines with J gene TRBJ1-5; TRBD1 agrees at 8 bases. This CDR3 contains 15 residues. J lost 4 bases, V lost 2 bases, and 4 bases had no gene match. CDR1 is LNHDA, CDR2 SQIVND, per germline (reference sequence). CDR3 DNA: TGTGCCAGTAGTATAATGGACAGGGTAAATCAGCCCCAGCATTTT. It is translated as CASSIMDRVNQPQHF.

This clonotype was detected ten times or more. The chain uses TRBV7-2 and TRBJ1-3; D not certain. V was trimmed by 5 bases and J by 2 bases, leaving 16 bases between them. The CDR3 is made up of 16 amino acids. Germline lookup yields CDR1 SGHTA and CDR2 FQGNSA. The DNA of the CDR3 is TGTGCCAGCAGCGAGCGATGGAAGCCTCCTGGAAACACCATATATTTT. Its translation: CASSERWKPPGNTIYF. Combining the CDR3 with reference TRBV7-2 and TRBJ1-3 gives the whole variable domain GAGVSQSPSNKVTEKGKDVELRCDPISGHTALYWYRQSLGQGLEFLIYFQGNSAPDKSGLPSDRFSAERTGGSVSTLTIQRTQQEDSAVYLCASSERWKPPGNTIYFGEGSWLTVV.

This clonotype was observed at least ten times. CDR3 DNA sequence: TGTGCCAGCAGCCCTCCGGGGCTAGCGGGAGTCAATGAGCAGTTCTTC. Amino acid sequence: CASSPPGLAGVNEQFF. This sequence joins TRBV14 and TRBJ2-1, with 10 positions matching TRBD2. The ends lost 4 bases at V and 6 bases at J; junction bases unmatched: 9. Germline values: CDR1 SGHDN, CDR2 FVKESK. The CDR3 runs 16 residues. Full variable domain (rest looked up from reference TRBV14 and TRBJ2-1): EAGVTQFPSHSVIEKGQTVTLRCDPISGHDNLYWYRRVMGKEIKFLLHFVKESKQDESGMPNNRFLAERTGGTYSTLKVQPAELEDSGVYFCASSPPGLAGVNEQFFGPGTRLTVL.